The clone carrying this TCR beta chain has at least ten counts. Using immunoSEQ multiplex PCR, the repertoire was profiled, and TCRdb retains in-frame clones only, with some absent. This table has approximately 250,000 clones, about 85% appearing once. This entry is derived from a study of blood T cell repertoires in COVID-19. Study details: Italy, Spain and the United States were the sources of the convalescent and acute COVID-19 samples.

The CDR3 length is 15 residues. V dropped 4 bases and J dropped 4; count of bases not matched to a gene: 10. The V gene's germline CDR1 is SGDLS and CDR2 YYNGEE. The clonotype was recovered from a middle-aged man with acute or convalescent COVID-19. The specimen was peripheral blood. This sequence joins TRBV9 and TRBJ1-1; 7 nucleotides match TRBD1. The CDR3: CASSRLTPGGTEAFF. As DNA, the CDR3 is TGTGCCAGCAGCCGATTAACTCCAGGGGGCACTGAAGCTTTCTTT.